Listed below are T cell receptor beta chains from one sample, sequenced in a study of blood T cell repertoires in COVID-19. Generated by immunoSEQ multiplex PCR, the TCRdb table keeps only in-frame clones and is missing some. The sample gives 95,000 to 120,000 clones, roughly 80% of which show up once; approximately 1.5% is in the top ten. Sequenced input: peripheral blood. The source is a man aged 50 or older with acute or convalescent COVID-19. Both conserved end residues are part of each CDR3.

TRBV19 CASSHPGQGNTIYF
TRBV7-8 CASSLGLAFGTQYF
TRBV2 CASSLLGQASNYGYTF
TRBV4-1 CASSPTRGANEKLFF
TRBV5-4 CASSPPWTSVNEQFF
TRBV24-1 CATSGQPGQGVDTGELFF
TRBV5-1 CASSPKTGWAGELFF
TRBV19 CASSILTSRGTDTQYF
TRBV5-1 CASRNTGGTYSGANVLTF
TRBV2 CASSDQGTEAFF
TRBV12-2 CASRLLGASHSYGYTF
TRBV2 CASSEPTGGEEKLFF
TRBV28 CASSDTGGGQPQHF
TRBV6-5 CASRPDRGRQPQHF
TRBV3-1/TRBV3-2 CASSPAGDRTGELFF
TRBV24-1 CATSDPAGLTDTQYF
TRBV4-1 CASSQAETVMNTEAFF
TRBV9 CASSPGSYNSPLHF
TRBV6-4 CASRGTGGTGELFF
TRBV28 CASSPTGSGNTIYF
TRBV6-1 CASSEQGYEQYF
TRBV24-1 CATSEGAQPQHF
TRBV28 CASSLWGGSSYEQYF
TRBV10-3 CAISDDRGVYGYTF
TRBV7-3 CASSLNRGYGYTF
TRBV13 CASSLSSPGQNYGYTF
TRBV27 CASSPTDRRTYGYTF
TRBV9 CASSVREVRGTEAFF
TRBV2 CASSQGQRNTEAFF
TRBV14 CASSRQGLGEKLFF
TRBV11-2 CASSLDSGGAYEQFF
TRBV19 CASSVDRVGYTF
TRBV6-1 CASSEAGQGGVAF
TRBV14 CASSQDLALHF
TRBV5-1 CASSPGTGWNSPLHF
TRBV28 CASSLPGLISSTDTQYF
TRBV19 CASRGQGDSPLHF
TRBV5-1 CASGDTSYEQYF
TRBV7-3 CASSLLGRGSSPLHF
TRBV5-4 CASSSDRSDSPLHF
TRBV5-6 CASSFGQGKRELFF
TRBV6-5 CASSVTRTGRNEQFF
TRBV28 CASSPDGVGAYEQYF
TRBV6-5 CASSYRGGGIGTEAFF
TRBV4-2 CASSQDYAYEKLFF
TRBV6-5 CASCKGVLRGNTIYF
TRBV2 CASSEAPRVNSPLHF
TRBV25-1 CASQDRAYYNEQFF
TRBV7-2 CASSLGEGVLQPQHF
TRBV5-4 CASTNRDRGTDTQYF
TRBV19 CASRRDRVTGELFF
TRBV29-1 CSVGMGTGIQPQHF
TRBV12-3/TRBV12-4 CASSFGQYGYTF
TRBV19 CASKAGARYTGELFF
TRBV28 CASSLRGGLDTEAFF
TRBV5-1 CASSPDNNQPQHF
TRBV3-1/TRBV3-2 CASSPLAGEQFF
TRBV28 CASSTKGLGGTGELFF
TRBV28 CASSLGTGSNQPQHF
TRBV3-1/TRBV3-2 CASSQTGTGSGEAFF